The 32 T cell receptor beta chains below come from one sample, sequenced in a study of human T cells and chemical hapten exposure. Time point meaning: patch test 3, about 24 weeks after DPC sensitization. Treatment reported: therapeutic diphenylcyclopropenone sensitization with weekly scalp DPC. TCRdb redid the calling of the RACE reads with MiXCR, one entry per CDR3 protein. The table has roughly 150,000 distinct CDR3 sequences, about a quarter seen once. The material was whole blood, obtained in connection with sensitization to the hapten diphenylcyclopropenone (DPC). The receptor source for this set is a woman under 30 with alopecia areata. Some clones in this sample may be carry-over from other donors' samples.

This clonotype has just a few counts. V usage is TRBV5-1 and J usage is TRBJ2-3, with D uncertain. This CDR3 contains 15 residues. V was pared by 0 bases and J by 2 bases, with 10 bases between. Per germline, CDR1 SGHRS and CDR2 YFSETQ. The CDR3 DNA reads as TGCGCCAGCAGCTTGGGAGCAGCTAACACAGATACGCAGTATTTT. It encodes CASSLGAANTDTQYF.

This clonotype was detected ten times or more. The chain uses TRBV24-1 and TRBJ1-2, with a possible D match to TRBD1 (5 bases). CDR1 and CDR2 from the germline V gene are KGHDR and SFDVKD. There are 14 residues in the CDR3. V lost 2 bases, J lost 6 bases, and 12 bases lay in between. CDR3 DNA: TGTGCCACCAGTGATTCGTCCAGGGCCAATGGCTACACCTTC. Translation: CATSDSSRANGYTF.

This chain's CDR3 is CSARNNRVLLLEAFF. The CDR3 coding sequence is TGCAGTGCTAGGAACAACCGGGTCCTCCTCCTTGAAGCTTTCTTT. The rearrangement links TRBV20-1 to TRBJ1-1; D is undetermined. Per the germline V gene, CDR1 is DFQATT and CDR2 is SNEGSKA (reference sequence). The CDR3 spans 15 residues. Trimming took off 3 bases at V and 7 bases at J, with 21 bases between the two ends.

This chain connects TRBV7-9 to TRBJ1-1; no reliable D call. Germline-derived CDR1 and CDR2 are SEHNR and FQNEAQ (reference sequence). The CDR3 loop spans 13 amino acids. Deletions cut 6 bases from V and 7 bases from J, with 15 bases between. This CDR3 reads CASSRVGLGEAFF. The CDR3, as DNA: TGTGCCAGCAGTCGAGTAGGTTTAGGTGAAGCTTTCTTT.

In this sample, this clonotype turned up a few times. The chain combines TRBV19 with TRBJ2-3; the D is unclear. This CDR3 has 15 residues. Per the germline V gene, CDR1 is LNHDA and CDR2 is SQIVND (reference sequence). The V end was cut by 3 bases, the J end by 2 bases, with 12 bases between. CDR3 residues: CASSIRRRPTDTQYF. CDR3 DNA sequence: TGTGCCAGTAGTATCCGTAGGAGACCCACAGATACGCAGTATTTT.

The chain uses TRBV3-1 and TRBJ1-1; D remains unclear. V gave up 0 bases and J gave up 5 bases, with 7 bases separating them. The CDR3 is made up of 13 amino acids. Germline assignment: CDR1 LGHDT and CDR2 YNNKEL (reference sequence). In nucleotides, the CDR3 is TGTGCCAGCAGCCAAGAAGTGTGGACTGAAGCTTTCTTT. It translates to CASSQEVWTEAFF.

In its sample, this clonotype was seen a few times. The rearrangement links TRBV2 to TRBJ2-1; D call uncertain. In germline, CDR1 is SNHLY, CDR2 FYNNEI. Trimming removed 3 bases from V and 6 bases from J, with 6 bases in between. CDR3 length equals 12 residues. The CDR3 here is CASSEIFNEQFF. As DNA, the CDR3 is TGTGCCAGCAGTGAGATCTTCAATGAGCAGTTCTTC.

The chain employs TRBV29-1 and TRBJ2-1; 8 bases align to TRBD2. Per the germline V gene, CDR1 is SQVTM and CDR2 is ANQGSEA. The V gene end was trimmed by 2 bases and the J gene end by 6 bases; junction bases not matched to a gene: 6. The length of the CDR3 is 14 residues. CDR3 in DNA: TGCAGCGTTGAAAAAGCGGGAGATGGCAATGAGCAGTTCTTC. It yields the protein CSVEKAGDGNEQFF.

V usage is TRBV7-9 and J usage is TRBJ1-4; D call uncertain. V was trimmed by 4 bases and J by 8 bases, leaving 17 bases between them. The CDR3 is made up of 15 amino acids. The V gene's germline CDR1 is SEHNR and CDR2 FQNEAQ (reference sequence). CDR3 nucleotide sequence: TGTGCCAGCAGCTCCTCCCTTGGTGGTGGCGAAAAACTGTTTTTT. Amino acid sequence: CASSSSLGGGEKLFF. The entire variable domain, with the rest obtained from reference TRBV7-9 and TRBJ1-4, is as follows: DTGVSQNPRHKITKRGQNVTFRCDPISEHNRLYWYRQTLGQGPEFLTYFQNEAQLEKSRLLSDRFSAERPKGSFSTLEIQRTEQGDSAMYLCASSSSLGGGEKLFFGSGTQLSVL.

The chain has TRBV4-1 and TRBJ2-5; 12 bases match TRBD2. Germline values: CDR1 MGHRA, CDR2 YSYEKL. The CDR3 consists of 17 residues. With V trimmed by 0 bases and J by 5 bases, 7 bases remained unmatched. Here the CDR3 reads CASSQDGLAGGMETQYF. In DNA form, the CDR3 reads TGCGCCAGCAGCCAAGATGGCCTAGCGGGGGGGATGGAGACCCAGTACTTC.

This chain connects TRBV7-2 to TRBJ2-5; no clear D gene. Germline V lookup: CDR1 SGHTA, CDR2 FQGNSA. This CDR3 is 14 amino acids long. V shed 1 base and J shed 2 bases, with 8 bases lying between them. This CDR3 is CASSLVQKQETQYF. Written as DNA, the CDR3 is TGTGCCAGCAGCTTAGTGCAGAAACAAGAGACCCAGTACTTC.

CDR3 loop: CSASSGVQILSGNTIYF. The CDR3 bases are TGCAGTGCTAGTAGCGGGGTACAGATTCTATCTGGAAACACCATATATTTT. The chain uses TRBV20-1 and TRBJ1-3, with D hard to call. The CDR3 length is 17 residues. Trimming shortened V by 3 bases and J by 1 base, and 19 bases separated the two germline ends. In germline, CDR1 is DFQATT, CDR2 SNEGSKA (reference sequence).

This clonotype was seen more than once but under ten times. The rearrangement uses TRBV7-2 and TRBJ1-5; 8 bases fit TRBD1. The CDR3 consists of 15 residues. CDR1 SGHTA and CDR2 FQGNSA come from the germline V gene. The V gene end was trimmed by 4 bases and the J gene end by 5 bases; junction bases not matched to a gene: 7. CDR3 sequence: CASSSDRVGHQPQHF. CDR3 DNA: TGTGCCAGCAGCTCGGACAGGGTTGGCCATCAGCCCCAGCATTTT. Based on the CDR3 plus reference TRBV7-2 and TRBJ1-5, the full variable domain is GAGVSQSPSNKVTEKGKDVELRCDPISGHTALYWYRQSLGQGLEFLIYFQGNSAPDKSGLPSDRFSAERTGGSVSTLTIQRTQQEDSAVYLCASSSDRVGHQPQHFGDGTRLSIL.

This chain links TRBV20-1 with TRBJ2-7; D gene uncertain. Trimming shortened V by 3 bases and J by 7 bases, and 10 bases separated the two germline ends. The CDR3 contains 11 residues. Germline V gene lookup returns CDR1 DFQATT and CDR2 SNEGSKA (reference sequence). The CDR3 DNA is TGCAGTGCTAGTACGGCAGCGGAGCAGTACTTC. Its translation: CSASTAAEQYF.

This clonotype was seen only once. The genes are TRBV10-3 and TRBJ1-3, with 7 positions matching TRBD1. V was pared by 0 bases and J by 4 bases, with 6 bases of the junction left unmatched. CDR1 is ENHRY and CDR2 is SYGVKD in the germline V gene. The CDR3 is made up of 16 amino acids. The CDR3: CAISESGTENGNTIYF. The CDR3 nucleotides read TGTGCCATCAGTGAGTCGGGGACAGAGAACGGAAACACCATATATTTT.

V is TRBV2 and J is TRBJ1-6; D is perhaps TRBD1 (5 bases). Between the trimmed V and J ends, which lost 3 bases and 8 bases, there was a span of 17 bases. Germline V gene sequence: CDR1 SNHLY, CDR2 FYNNEI. The CDR3 runs 16 residues. The CDR3 sequence: CASSDILTDNDSPLHF. CDR3 in DNA: TGTGCCAGCAGTGACATTTTGACGGACAACGATTCACCCCTCCACTTT.

The rearrangement uses TRBV29-1 and TRBJ1-1; D perhaps matches TRBD1 (6 bases). Germline V lookup: CDR1 SQVTM, CDR2 ANQGSEA. The CDR3 length is 12 residues. DNA for the CDR3: TGCACATCGTGGGGGCCGAACACTGAAGCTTTCTTT. It encodes CTSWGPNTEAFF.

The CDR3 bases are TGTGCCAGCAGCTTGACAGGGGACGGGAATCAGCCCCAGCATTTT. It is translated as CASSLTGDGNQPQHF. This chain uses TRBV7-2 with TRBJ1-5, with 8 bases identical to TRBD1. The CDR3 is 15 residues long. The junction had 5 bases not matched to a gene; V was cut back by 3 bases and J by 4 bases. CDR1 and CDR2 (germline): SGHTA, FQGNSA.

The genes are TRBV5-6 and TRBJ2-7; no reliable D call. This CDR3 has 12 residues. Trimming took 0 bases from V and 7 from J, leaving 8 bases between them. CDR1 is SGHDT, CDR2 YYEEEE, per germline. CDR3 DNA: TGTGCCAGCAGCTTGGGTGAGCCTGAGCAGTACTTC. Residues: CASSLGEPEQYF.

This clonotype was seen a few times. The chain has TRBV7-2 and TRBJ2-1; D might be TRBD2 (5 bases). Trimming took 6 bases from V and 8 from J, leaving 17 bases between them. The CDR3 runs 14 residues. Per the germline V gene, CDR1 is SGHTA and CDR2 is FQGNSA. CDR3 nucleotide sequence: TGTGCCAGCAGTCCGAGGCTAGCAATCGATGAGCAGTTCTTC. Translating it yields CASSPRLAIDEQFF.

J is TRBJ2-3 and V is TRBV7-6; D tentatively reads TRBD1 or TRBD2 (7 bases each). CDR1 is SGHVS, CDR2 FNYEAQ, per germline. The CDR3 consists of 15 residues. The germline V and J ends were trimmed by 5 bases and 6 bases, with 18 bases remaining between them. The CDR3 DNA is TGTGCCAGCAGCCGCAGGGGGGGGGATCCGGATACGCAGTATTTT. Protein product: CASSRRGGDPDTQYF.

The chain links TRBV28 to TRBJ2-1; 8 nucleotides agree with TRBD1. Trimming removed 4 bases from V and 0 bases from J; junction bases left unmatched: 5. There are 16 residues in the CDR3. Germline V gene data show CDR1 as MDHEN and CDR2 as SYDVKM. DNA of the CDR3: TGTGCCAGCAGTTCGCCCGGGACAGGCTCCTACAATGAGCAGTTCTTC. This encodes CASSSPGTGSYNEQFF.

The table lists this clonotype with a few counts. V gene TRBV25-1 combines with J gene TRBJ2-7; TRBD2 is a possible D gene (5 bases). This CDR3 is 13 amino acids long. V dropped 8 bases and J dropped 3 bases, with 14 bases sitting between them. The germline CDR1 and CDR2 sequences are MGHDK and SYGVNS. CDR3 DNA sequence: TGTGCCAGCGCATTGGACTTATACTACGAGCAGTACTTC. Translation gives CASALDLYYEQYF.

The V call is TRBV27, the J call TRBJ1-2; D is perhaps TRBD1 (5 bases). Germline V gene lookup returns CDR1 MNHEY and CDR2 SMNVEV (reference sequence). CDR3 length: 15 amino acids. V was cut by 4 bases and J by 7 bases, with 19 bases left in between. CDR3 nucleotide sequence: TGTGCCAGCAGTTCCACTATGGCAGGGAGCGGTGGCTACACCTTC. Its protein is CASSSTMAGSGGYTF.

The sample holds a few counts of this clonotype. The gene calls are TRBV4-1 and TRBJ1-1; 8 bases fit TRBD1. This CDR3 region has 15 residues. The V gene's germline CDR1 is MGHRA and CDR2 YSYEKL. V shed 0 bases and J 6 bases; nucleotides not matched to a gene: 6. For the CDR3, the DNA is TGCGCCAGCAGCCAAGACAGGGGGCTAGCTGCTGAAGCTTTCTTT. Amino acids: CASSQDRGLAAEAFF.

The genes are TRBV5-1 and TRBJ1-1, with 12 bases lining up with TRBD1. The CDR3 spans 14 residues. With 4 bases clipped from V and 4 bases from J, the junction kept 2 bases outside the gene matches. The germline V gene has CDR1 SGHRS and CDR2 YFSETQ. CDR3 nucleotides: TGCGCCAGCAGCCCGGGACAGGGGGCCACTGAAGCTTTCTTT. Translation: CASSPGQGATEAFF.

This clonotype has more than one count but fewer than ten. V usage is TRBV2 and J usage is TRBJ2-5; D might be TRBD1 (6 bases). Germline V gene data show CDR1 as SNHLY and CDR2 as FYNNEI. With 4 bases removed from V and 7 bases from J, the gap between germline ends came to 7 bases. The CDR3 extends over 11 amino acids. The CDR3 bases are TGTGCCAGCAGTGGAGGGGGGACCCAGTACTTC. This translates into CASSGGGTQYF. The whole variable domain, filled in from reference TRBV2 and TRBJ2-5, reads EPEVTQTPSHQVTQMGQEVILRCVPISNHLYFYWYRQILGQKVEFLVSFYNNEISEKSEIFDDQFSVERPDGSNFTLKIRSTKLEDSAMYFCASSGGGTQYFGPGTRLLVL.

This chain links TRBV7-9 with TRBJ1-4, with a possible D match to TRBD1 (5 bases). CDR1 is SEHNR and CDR2 is FQNEAQ in the germline V gene (reference sequence). The CDR3 sequence is 14 residues long. The V end was cut by 2 bases, the J end by 8 bases, with 12 bases between. CDR3 nucleotide sequence: TGTGCCAGCAGCTTACTGACAGTGGGGGAAAAACTGTTTTTT. Encoded protein: CASSLLTVGEKLFF.

The gene calls are TRBV20-1 and TRBJ1-5; D is ambiguous. The CDR3 consists of 13 residues. Germline V CDR1 and CDR2: DFQATT, SNEGSKA (reference sequence). Trimming took 5 bases from V and 2 from J, leaving 10 bases between them. This CDR3 reads CSAFFSRNQPQHF. CDR3 bases: TGCAGTGCTTTTTTTAGTCGCAATCAGCCCCAGCATTTT.

This chain joins TRBV20-1 and TRBJ1-2; 7 positions match TRBD1. CDR1 is DFQATT and CDR2 is SNEGSKA in the germline V gene (reference sequence). This CDR3 is built from 15 residues. Trimming took 3 bases from V and 4 from J; bases not matched to a gene: 11. The CDR3 region is CSASGSTGIGYGYTF. The CDR3 coding sequence is TGCAGTGCTAGCGGGTCGACAGGGATTGGCTATGGCTACACCTTC.

The table lists this clonotype with a few counts. The chain couples TRBV20-1 to TRBJ2-5; a weak D match, TRBD2 (5 bases). Germline V gene data show CDR1 as DFQATT and CDR2 as SNEGSKA (reference sequence). Deletions cut 3 bases from V and 4 bases from J, with 12 bases between. The CDR3 runs to 13 residues. This CDR3 reads CSARERGTETQYF. The CDR3 nucleotides read TGCAGTGCTAGGGAACGGGGTACAGAGACCCAGTACTTC.

The genes are TRBV7-6 and TRBJ2-7; the D call may be TRBD1 or TRBD2 (5 bases each). Looked up from germline, CDR1 is SGHVS and CDR2 is FNYEAQ. V lost 0 bases to trimming and J lost 0 bases, with 12 bases between them. This CDR3 spans 16 amino acids. CDR3 sequence reads: CASSLAGAGSSYEQYF. The CDR3 DNA follows: TGTGCCAGCAGCTTAGCAGGGGCAGGGAGCTCCTACGAGCAGTACTTC.